These 31 T cell receptor beta chains share one sample of origin, sequenced in a study of cytomegalovirus exposure and HLA in healthy donors. Produced via immunoSEQ multiplex PCR; TCRdb's table is partial and in-frame only. The data contain 150,000 to 200,000 clones, approximately 86% of them seen just once; the ten biggest clones take up 2% to 2.5%. The sample consisted of PBMCs. Source of these receptors: a man between 25 and 39 years old in good health and CMV-seropositive.

The rearrangement uses TRBV7-8 and TRBJ2-3; no firm D call. The CDR3 length is 14 residues. The germline V gene has CDR1 SGHVS and CDR2 FQNEAQ. V was clipped by 0 bases and J by 1 base, with 5 bases between them. The CDR3 here is CASSLALRTDTQYF. The CDR3 DNA sequence: TGTGCCAGCAGCTTAGCGCTACGCACAGATACGCAGTATTTT. Combining the CDR3 with reference TRBV7-8 and TRBJ2-3 gives the whole variable domain GAGVSQSPRYKVAKRGQDVALRCDPISGHVSLFWYQQALGQGPEFLTYFQNEAQLDKSGLPSDRFFAERPEGSVSTLKIQRTQQEDSAVYLCASSLALRTDTQYFGPGTRLTVL.

The chain combines TRBV19 with TRBJ1-5, with D perhaps TRBD1 (5 bases). Trimming took off 3 bases at V and 5 bases at J, with 14 bases between the two ends. The V gene's germline CDR1 is LNHDA and CDR2 SQIVND (reference sequence). The CDR3 loop spans 15 amino acids. The CDR3 region is CASSMPDGGYQPQHF. As DNA, the CDR3 is TGTGCCAGTAGTATGCCTGACGGGGGGTATCAGCCCCAGCATTTT. The variable domain in full, completed from reference TRBV19 and TRBJ1-5, reads DGGITQSPKYLFRKEGQNVTLSCEQNLNHDAMYWYRQDPGQGLRLIYYSQIVNDFQKGDIAEGYSVSREKKESFPLTVTSAQKNPTAFYLCASSMPDGGYQPQHFGDGTRLSIL.

The chain is built from TRBV7-2 and TRBJ2-5, with D possibly TRBD1 on 5 matching bases. V was shortened by 5 bases and J by 0 bases, with 10 bases between the two germline ends. In germline, CDR1 is SGHTA, CDR2 FQGNSA. The length of the CDR3 is 14 residues. This CDR3 reads CASSPQGNQETQYF. The CDR3 nucleotides read TGTGCCAGCAGCCCCCAGGGTAACCAAGAGACCCAGTACTTC.

The CDR3 sequence is CASSLALGGEQFF. The CDR3 nucleotides read TGTGCCAGCAGCTTAGCGCTGGGGGGAGAGCAGTTCTTC. The chain is built from TRBV7-2 and TRBJ2-1; TRBD2 might be the D (6 bases). V shed 0 bases and J shed 10 bases, with 10 bases lying between them. The CDR3 has 13 amino acids. Per the germline V gene, CDR1 is SGHTA and CDR2 is FQGNSA.

This clone came up once. CDR3 nucleotide sequence: TGTGCCAGCAGCTCCGGGACAGCCGGCAATCAGCCCCAGCATTTT. It is translated as CASSSGTAGNQPQHF. The rearrangement joins TRBV7-9 to TRBJ1-5; 7 bases are shared with TRBD1. CDR3 length equals 15 residues. V lost 4 bases, J lost 2 bases, and 5 bases stayed unmatched. The V gene's germline CDR1 is SEHNR and CDR2 FQNEAQ (reference sequence).

The chain employs TRBV7-2 and TRBJ2-2; D is uncertain. V shed 0 bases and J shed 2 bases, with 10 bases lying between them. The CDR3 contains 16 residues. The V gene's germline CDR1 is SGHTA and CDR2 FQGNSA. Here the CDR3 DNA reads TGTGCCAGCAGCTTAGCGCGAGTCACTAACACCGGGGAGCTGTTTTTT. Protein: CASSLARVTNTGELFF. The full variable domain, its missing parts supplied by reference TRBV7-2 and TRBJ2-2, is GAGVSQSPSNKVTEKGKDVELRCDPISGHTALYWYRQSLGQGLEFLIYFQGNSAPDKSGLPSDRFSAERTGGSVSTLTIQRTQQEDSAVYLCASSLARVTNTGELFFGEGSRLTVL.

In its sample, this clone was seen once. The chain combines TRBV18 with TRBJ2-2, with a possible D match to TRBD1 (6 bases). There are 15 residues in the CDR3. Germline V CDR1 and CDR2: KGHSH, LQKENI. Trimming shortened V by 5 bases and J by 6 bases, and 16 bases separated the two germline ends. CDR3 DNA sequence: TGTGCCAGCTCATCAGGGGTTATCGGTTCCGGGGAGCTGTTTTTT. Amino acid sequence: CASSSGVIGSGELFF.

As DNA, the CDR3 is TGCGCCAGCAGCCTTGACAGGGGAGCCTACGAGCAGTACTTC. Translation: CASSLDRGAYEQYF. This sequence joins TRBV4-3 and TRBJ2-7; TRBD1 aligns across 8 bases. Germline CDR1 is LGHNA and CDR2 is YSLEER. The CDR3 is 14 residues long. Unmatched junction bases numbered 4, after V lost 4 bases and J lost 2 bases.

V gene TRBV5-4 combines with J gene TRBJ1-1, with D hard to call. With 0 bases removed from V and 1 base from J, the gap between germline ends came to 10 bases. The CDR3 spans 15 residues. The germline V gene encodes CDR1 SGHNT and CDR2 YYREEE (reference sequence). The CDR3 nucleotides read TGTGCCAGCAGCTTGGGGTTTCAGTCGAACACTGAAGCTTTCTTT. Its translation is CASSLGFQSNTEAFF.

The chain is built from TRBV2 and TRBJ2-5, with 9 bases matching TRBD1. Germline V CDR1 and CDR2: SNHLY, FYNNEI. The J segment lost 4 bases and the V segment lost 6 bases, leaving 3 bases of the junction unmatched. The CDR3 runs 13 residues. CDR3 nucleotides: TGTGCCAGCAGCCTACAGGGGGCAGAGACCCAGTACTTC. Its protein is CASSLQGAETQYF. The whole variable domain, remainder taken from reference TRBV2 and TRBJ2-5, is EPEVTQTPSHQVTQMGQEVILRCVPISNHLYFYWYRQILGQKVEFLVSFYNNEISEKSEIFDDQFSVERPDGSNFTLKIRSTKLEDSAMYFCASSLQGAETQYFGPGTRLLVL.

A single count supports this clone. The chain is built from TRBV19 and TRBJ1-1, with D tentatively TRBD1 (6 bases). Trimming cost V 5 bases and J 3 bases, with 7 bases left between them. CDR1 LNHDA and CDR2 SQIVND come from the germline V gene (reference sequence). This CDR3 is 12 amino acids long. CDR3 in amino acids: CASSWGHTEAFF. CDR3 nucleotides: TGTGCCAGTAGTTGGGGGCACACTGAAGCTTTCTTT.

This chain connects TRBV5-1 to TRBJ1-1; 9 nucleotides agree with TRBD1. In germline, CDR1 is SGHRS, CDR2 YFSETQ. This CDR3 contains 15 residues. The junction had 11 bases not matched to a gene; V was cut back by 4 bases and J by 7 bases. CDR3 protein: CASSAGTGSTYEAFF. The CDR3 nucleotides read TGCGCCAGCAGCGCCGGGACAGGGTCCACCTATGAAGCTTTCTTT.

The V call is TRBV18, the J call TRBJ1-3, with a weak D call TRBD1 (5 bases). V was trimmed by 0 bases and J by 7 bases, leaving 10 bases between them. CDR3 size: 14 residues. Looked up from germline, CDR1 is KGHSH and CDR2 is LQKENI. The CDR3 region has the DNA TGTGCCAGCTCACCACCGGGGCAGAGCAACACCATATATTTT. It is translated as CASSPPGQSNTIYF.

In its sample, this clone was seen once. V and J are TRBV20-1 and TRBJ2-1; D ambiguous. V lost 6 bases, J lost 6 bases, and 9 bases lay in between. In germline, CDR1 is DFQATT, CDR2 SNEGSKA (reference sequence). The length of the CDR3 is 11 residues. CDR3 bases: TGCAGTGCCGTGAGGAGCAATGAGCAGTTCTTC. Translating it yields CSAVRSNEQFF.

This clone was counted once. The CDR3 region has the DNA TGTGCCAGCAGTGAGGAGACAGGGGGCCAAGAGACCCAGTACTTC. Encoded protein: CASSEETGGQETQYF. This sequence joins TRBV6-1 and TRBJ2-5; TRBD1 aligns across 9 bases. J lost 1 base, V lost 3 bases, and 3 bases had no gene match. The CDR3 has 15 amino acids. Germline V gene lookup returns CDR1 MNHNS and CDR2 SASEGT.

The chain uses TRBV7-9 and TRBJ2-3; D perhaps matches TRBD2 (5 bases). The CDR3 is made up of 18 amino acids. The V and J ends lost 8 bases and 4 bases respectively, with 28 bases between them. Germline V gene sequence: CDR1 SEHNR, CDR2 FQNEAQ (reference sequence). CDR3 amino acids: CASDPGIRASYNSDTQYF. CDR3 DNA sequence: TGTGCCAGCGACCCGGGAATCCGTGCTTCCTACAACTCAGATACGCAGTATTTT.

Worth noting for this clone: The identical CDR3 is also encoded by other nucleotide sequences in the sample. The chain couples TRBV30 to TRBJ1-1, with no clear D. Trimming cost V 2 bases and J 4 bases, with 11 bases left between them. The CDR3 length is 13 residues. From germline, CDR1 is GTSNPN and CDR2 SVGIG (reference sequence). The DNA for the CDR3 is TGTGCCTGGAGTTCCAGGACTGGCACTGAAGCTTTCTTT. Translation gives CAWSSRTGTEAFF.

In the case of this clone: Additional DNA sequences in this sample encode the identical CDR3. The genes are TRBV9 and TRBJ2-3; the match to TRBD2 covers 8 bases. The CDR3 is 15 amino acids. V dropped 2 bases and J dropped 0; count of bases not matched to a gene: 2. Germline CDR1 reads SGDLS; CDR2 reads YYNGEE. The CDR3 sequence is CASSVSGASTDTQYF. The DNA of the CDR3 is TGTGCCAGCAGCGTTAGCGGGGCTAGCACAGATACGCAGTATTTT.

The chain recombines TRBV7-2 with TRBJ2-3; a possible D gene is TRBD1 (6 bases). Germline assignment: CDR1 SGHTA and CDR2 FQGNSA. CDR3 size: 14 residues. V dropped 3 bases and J dropped 2 bases, with 9 bases sitting between them. The CDR3 sequence: CASSFGGHTDTQYF. For the CDR3, the DNA is TGTGCCAGCAGCTTTGGGGGACACACAGATACGCAGTATTTT.

The chain carries TRBV6-1 and TRBJ1-2; a possible D gene is TRBD1 (6 bases). Trimming left V 2 bases short and J 0 bases short, with 13 bases between. The germline CDR1 and CDR2 sequences are MNHNS and SASEGT. CDR3 length: 16 amino acids. CDR3 nucleotide sequence: TGTGCCAGCAGTGAACACGGCAGGGGCTCTAACTATGGCTACACCTTC. Translated: CASSEHGRGSNYGYTF.

The chain has TRBV10-3 and TRBJ2-1; a weak D match, TRBD2 (5 bases). Looked up from germline, CDR1 is ENHRY and CDR2 is SYGVKD. CDR3 length equals 11 residues. V was cut by 9 bases and J by 4 bases, with 7 bases left in between. The CDR3 sequence: CAITGYNEQFF. Written as DNA, the CDR3 is TGTGCCATTACGGGGTACAATGAGCAGTTCTTC.

This clone was seen a single time. J is TRBJ1-3 and V is TRBV27, with D uncertain. Looked up from germline, CDR1 is MNHEY and CDR2 is SMNVEV (reference sequence). This CDR3 has 14 amino acids. The V end was cut by 5 bases, the J end by 7 bases, with 15 bases between. The CDR3 here is CASSPWAGGNTIYF. Written as DNA, the CDR3 is TGTGCCAGCAGTCCCTGGGCAGGAGGGAACACCATATATTTT.

The V gene is TRBV4-1, the J gene TRBJ2-2, with 13 bases fitting TRBD2. CDR1 and CDR2 (germline): MGHRA, YSYEKL. The CDR3 is 15 residues long. Trimming cost V 9 bases and J 7 bases; bases outside gene matches: 8. The CDR3 region is CASATSGGADGELFF. CDR3 DNA sequence: TGCGCCAGTGCTACTAGCGGGGGGGCGGACGGGGAGCTGTTTTTT.

CDR3 residues: CATSSQGGLGYGYTF. The CDR3 DNA sequence: TGTGCCACCAGCAGTCAGGGGGGTCTGGGCTATGGCTACACCTTC. This rearrangement joins TRBV15 to TRBJ1-2; 7 bases map to TRBD1. CDR3 length: 15 amino acids. Trimming took 3 bases from V and 4 from J; bases not matched to a gene: 8. CDR1 is LNHNV and CDR2 is YYDKDF in the germline V gene (reference sequence).

The chain has TRBV11-3 and TRBJ1-6, with a weak D call TRBD1 (6 bases). From germline, CDR1 is SGHNT and CDR2 YENEEA. The CDR3 runs to 20 residues. V gave up 0 bases and J gave up 0 bases, with 18 bases separating them. As DNA, the CDR3 is TGTGCCAGCAGCTTAGATCATACCGACAGGTCAAGCTCCTATAATTCACCCCTCCACTTT. Protein sequence: CASSLDHTDRSSSYNSPLHF.

The chain uses TRBV5-6 and TRBJ2-3, with 9 bases identical to TRBD2. V lost 1 base to trimming and J lost 8 bases; unmatched junction nucleotides: 14. CDR3 size: 17 residues. The germline gives CDR1 SGHDT, CDR2 YYEEEE. CDR3 region: CASSLKKSGGTAGTQYF. In DNA, the CDR3 is TGTGCCAGCAGCTTGAAGAAGAGCGGGGGGACCGCGGGTACGCAGTATTTT.

The chain couples TRBV9 to TRBJ1-2; a possible D gene is TRBD1 (6 bases). V lost 1 base and J 8 bases, leaving 15 bases between the germline ends. From germline, CDR1 is SGDLS and CDR2 YYNGEE. The CDR3 has 14 residues. In DNA, the CDR3 is TGTGCCAGCAGCGTAAGCTTGGGGGCGAGCGGCTACACCTTC. Its protein product is CASSVSLGASGYTF.

The chain is built from TRBV7-9 and TRBJ2-7; D is possibly TRBD2 (7 bases). The CDR3 is 18 amino acids. Per the germline V gene, CDR1 is SEHNR and CDR2 is FQNEAQ (reference sequence). The V end was cut by 5 bases, the J end by 6 bases, with 29 bases between. The CDR3 DNA follows: TGTGCCAGCAGCCTCACGGGTGGGGGGGGGCCTTCTTCGTCCGAGCAGTACTTC. Protein: CASSLTGGGGPSSSEQYF.

V gene TRBV4-3 combines with J gene TRBJ1-4; 9 bases align to TRBD1. Losses at the gene ends were 1 base for V and 5 bases for J; bases not matched to a gene: 11. Germline CDR1 and CDR2: LGHNA and YSLEER. The CDR3 is 18 amino acids. Written as DNA, the CDR3 is TGCGCCAGCAGCCAAGTAATTAGGGACAGGGTTCTAAATGAAAAACTGTTTTTT. Its protein is CASSQVIRDRVLNEKLFF.

The gene calls are TRBV4-1 and TRBJ2-6; D gene ambiguous. CDR3 size: 14 residues. CDR1 and CDR2 (germline): MGHRA, YSYEKL. With 4 bases removed from V and 8 bases from J, the gap between germline ends came to 12 bases. The CDR3 DNA reads TGCGCCAGCAGCCGAGACACTGCGCCCAACGTCCTGACTTTC. The encoded protein is CASSRDTAPNVLTF.

This clone came up a few times. The chain combines TRBV7-8 with TRBJ2-5; 10 bases agree with TRBD1. Germline V gives CDR1 SGHVS, CDR2 FQNEAQ. This CDR3 contains 14 residues. Unmatched junction bases numbered 5, after V lost 5 bases and J lost 5 bases. CDR3 sequence (DNA): TGTGCCAGCAGCCCCGACAGGGGGCAGGAGACCCAGTACTTC. As protein: CASSPDRGQETQYF.